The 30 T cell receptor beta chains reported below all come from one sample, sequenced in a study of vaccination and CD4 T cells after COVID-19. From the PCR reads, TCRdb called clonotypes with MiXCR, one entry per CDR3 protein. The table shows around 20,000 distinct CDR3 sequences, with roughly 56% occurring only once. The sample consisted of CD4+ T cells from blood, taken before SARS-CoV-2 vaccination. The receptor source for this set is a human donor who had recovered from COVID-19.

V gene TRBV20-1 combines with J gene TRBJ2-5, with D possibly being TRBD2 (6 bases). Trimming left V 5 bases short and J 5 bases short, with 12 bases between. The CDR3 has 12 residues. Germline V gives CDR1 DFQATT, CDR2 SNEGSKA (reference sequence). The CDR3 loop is CSAPHRGETQYF. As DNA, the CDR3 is TGCAGTGCTCCTCACCGGGGGGAGACCCAGTACTTC.

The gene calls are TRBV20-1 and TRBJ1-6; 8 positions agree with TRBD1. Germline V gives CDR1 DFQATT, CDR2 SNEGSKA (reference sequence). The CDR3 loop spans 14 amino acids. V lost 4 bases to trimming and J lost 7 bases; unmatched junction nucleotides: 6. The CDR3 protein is CSANGQGENSPLHF. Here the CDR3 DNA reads TGCAGTGCTAACGGACAGGGTGAGAATTCACCCCTCCACTTT.

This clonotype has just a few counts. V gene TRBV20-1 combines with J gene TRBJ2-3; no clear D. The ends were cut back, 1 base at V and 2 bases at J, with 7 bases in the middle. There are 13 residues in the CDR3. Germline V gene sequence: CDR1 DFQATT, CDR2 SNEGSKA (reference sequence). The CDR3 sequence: CSARVMATDTQYF. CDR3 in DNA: TGCAGTGCTAGAGTGATGGCCACAGATACGCAGTATTTT.

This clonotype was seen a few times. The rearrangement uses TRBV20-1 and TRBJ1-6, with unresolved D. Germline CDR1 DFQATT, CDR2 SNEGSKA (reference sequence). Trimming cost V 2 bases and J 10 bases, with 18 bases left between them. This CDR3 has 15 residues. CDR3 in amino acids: CSARYGALRRSPLHF. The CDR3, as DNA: TGCAGTGCTAGATACGGCGCTTTGCGGCGATCACCCCTCCACTTT.

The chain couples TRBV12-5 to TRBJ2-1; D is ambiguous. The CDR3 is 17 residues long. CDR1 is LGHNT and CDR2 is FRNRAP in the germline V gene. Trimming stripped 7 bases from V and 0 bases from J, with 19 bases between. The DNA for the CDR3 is TGTGCTAGTGCCCCTCGTGCCCCCTTGAGCTCCTACAATGAGCAGTTCTTC. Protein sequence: CASAPRAPLSSYNEQFF.

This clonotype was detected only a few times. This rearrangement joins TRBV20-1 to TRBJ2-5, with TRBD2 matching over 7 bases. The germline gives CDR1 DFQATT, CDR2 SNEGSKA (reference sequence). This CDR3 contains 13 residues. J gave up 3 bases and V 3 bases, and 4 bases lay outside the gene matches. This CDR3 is CSARSGTKETQYF. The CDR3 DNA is TGCAGTGCTAGGAGCGGGACTAAAGAGACCCAGTACTTC.

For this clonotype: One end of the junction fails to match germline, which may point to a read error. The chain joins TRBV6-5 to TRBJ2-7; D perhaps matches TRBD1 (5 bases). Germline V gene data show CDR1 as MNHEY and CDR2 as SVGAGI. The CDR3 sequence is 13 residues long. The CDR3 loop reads CASNYRNTYEQYF. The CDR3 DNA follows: TGTGCCAGCAATTACAGGAATACCTACGAGCAGTACTTC.

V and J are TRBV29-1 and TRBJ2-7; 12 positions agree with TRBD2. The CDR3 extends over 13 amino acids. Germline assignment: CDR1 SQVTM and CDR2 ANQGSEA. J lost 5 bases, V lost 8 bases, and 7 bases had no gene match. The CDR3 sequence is CSLKRLAGDEQYF. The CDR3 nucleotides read TGCAGCCTGAAGAGACTAGCGGGGGACGAGCAGTACTTC.

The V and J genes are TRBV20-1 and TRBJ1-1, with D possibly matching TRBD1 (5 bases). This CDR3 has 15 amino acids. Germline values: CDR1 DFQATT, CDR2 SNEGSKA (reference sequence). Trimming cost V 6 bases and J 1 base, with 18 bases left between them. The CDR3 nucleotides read TGCAGTGCGAGGGACCCTGGGCAGGAGAACACTGAAGCTTTCTTT. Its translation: CSARDPGQENTEAFF.

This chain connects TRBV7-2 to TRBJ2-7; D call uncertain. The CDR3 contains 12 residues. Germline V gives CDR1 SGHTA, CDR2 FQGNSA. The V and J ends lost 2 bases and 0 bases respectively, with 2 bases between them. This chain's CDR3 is CASSLNSYEQYF. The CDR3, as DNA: TGTGCCAGCAGCTTAAACTCCTACGAGCAGTACTTC. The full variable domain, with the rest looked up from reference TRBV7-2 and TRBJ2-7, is GAGVSQSPSNKVTEKGKDVELRCDPISGHTALYWYRQSLGQGLEFLIYFQGNSAPDKSGLPSDRFSAERTGGSVSTLTIQRTQQEDSAVYLCASSLNSYEQYFGPGTRLTVT.

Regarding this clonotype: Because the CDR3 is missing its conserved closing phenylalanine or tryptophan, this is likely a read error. The DNA for the CDR3 is TGTGCCACCCGAGCAGGGAGCACAGATACGCAGTATTAT. Protein sequence: CATRAGSTDTQYY. The J gene is TRBJ2-3, the V gene TRBV24-1; weak D call: TRBD1 (5 bases). Trimming pared 9 bases from V and 0 bases from J, leaving 9 bases between. The CDR3 totals 13 residues. From germline, CDR1 is KGHDR and CDR2 SFDVKD.

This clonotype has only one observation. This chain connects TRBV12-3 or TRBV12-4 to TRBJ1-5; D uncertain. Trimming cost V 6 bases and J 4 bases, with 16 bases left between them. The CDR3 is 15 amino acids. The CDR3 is CASSRGGYGNQPQHF. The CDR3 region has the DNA TGTGCCAGCAGCCGCGGAGGGTATGGTAATCAGCCCCAGCATTTT.

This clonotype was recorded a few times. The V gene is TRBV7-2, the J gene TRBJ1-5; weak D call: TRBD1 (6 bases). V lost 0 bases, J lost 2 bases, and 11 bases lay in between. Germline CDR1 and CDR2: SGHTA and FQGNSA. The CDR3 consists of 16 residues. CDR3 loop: CASSLAGGHGNQPQHF. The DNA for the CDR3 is TGTGCCAGCAGCTTAGCGGGGGGGCATGGCAATCAGCCCCAGCATTTT.

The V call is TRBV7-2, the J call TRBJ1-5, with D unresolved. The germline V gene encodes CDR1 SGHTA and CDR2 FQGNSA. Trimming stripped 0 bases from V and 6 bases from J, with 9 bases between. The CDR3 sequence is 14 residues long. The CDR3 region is CASSLAPVGQPQHF. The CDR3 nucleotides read TGTGCCAGCAGCTTAGCCCCGGTAGGTCAGCCCCAGCATTTT.

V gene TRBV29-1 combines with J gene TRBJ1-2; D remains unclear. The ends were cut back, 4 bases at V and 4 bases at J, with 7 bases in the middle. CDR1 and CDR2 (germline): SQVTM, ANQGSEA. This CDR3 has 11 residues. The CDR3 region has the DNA TGCAGCGTTGCCGATTCCTATGGCTACACCTTC. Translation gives CSVADSYGYTF.

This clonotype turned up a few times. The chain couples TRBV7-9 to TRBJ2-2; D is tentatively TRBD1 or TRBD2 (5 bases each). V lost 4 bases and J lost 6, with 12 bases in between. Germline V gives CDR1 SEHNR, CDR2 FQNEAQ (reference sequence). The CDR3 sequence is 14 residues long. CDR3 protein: CASSSTGTAGELFF. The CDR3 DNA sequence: TGTGCCAGCAGCTCGACGGGGACCGCCGGGGAGCTGTTTTTT.

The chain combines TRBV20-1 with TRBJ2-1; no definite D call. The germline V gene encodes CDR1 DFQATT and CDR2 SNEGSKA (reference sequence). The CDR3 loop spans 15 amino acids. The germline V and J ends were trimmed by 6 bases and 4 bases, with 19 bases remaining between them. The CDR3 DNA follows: TGCAGTGCACCATCGAATAGCTGGGCATACAATGAGCAGTTCTTC. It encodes CSAPSNSWAYNEQFF.

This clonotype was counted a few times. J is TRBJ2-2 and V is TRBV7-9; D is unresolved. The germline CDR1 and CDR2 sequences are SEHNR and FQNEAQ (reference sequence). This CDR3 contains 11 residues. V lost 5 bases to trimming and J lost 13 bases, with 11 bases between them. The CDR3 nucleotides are TGTGCCAGCAGCCTGACACGCGGGCTGTTTTTT. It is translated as CASSLTRGLFF. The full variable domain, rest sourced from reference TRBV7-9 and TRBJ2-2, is DTGVSQNPRHKITKRGQNVTFRCDPISEHNRLYWYRQTLGQGPEFLTYFQNEAQLEKSRLLSDRFSAERPKGSFSTLEIQRTEQGDSAMYLCASSLTRGLFFGEGSRLTVL.

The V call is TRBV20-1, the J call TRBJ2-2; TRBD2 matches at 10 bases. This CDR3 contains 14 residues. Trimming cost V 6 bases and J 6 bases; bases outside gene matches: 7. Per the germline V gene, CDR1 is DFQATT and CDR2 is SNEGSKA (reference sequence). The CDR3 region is CSAPGTSDAGELFF. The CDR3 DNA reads TGCAGTGCGCCGGGGACTAGCGATGCCGGGGAGCTGTTTTTT.

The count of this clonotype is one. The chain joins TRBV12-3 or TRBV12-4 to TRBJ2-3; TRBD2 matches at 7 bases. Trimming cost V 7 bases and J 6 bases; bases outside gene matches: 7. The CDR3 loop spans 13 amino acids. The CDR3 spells CASNDRRGDTQYF. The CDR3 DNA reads TGTGCCAGCAACGACCGGCGGGGGGATACGCAGTATTTT.

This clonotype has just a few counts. CDR3 DNA sequence: TGTGCCAGCAGCTTGGGACTAGCGGGGGTTTCCGGGGAGCTGTTTTTT. It translates to CASSLGLAGVSGELFF. V is TRBV7-3 and J is TRBJ2-2; 14 nucleotides line up with TRBD2. In germline, CDR1 is SGHTA, CDR2 FQGTGA. Unmatched junction bases numbered 3, after V lost 3 bases and J lost 6 bases. The CDR3 consists of 16 residues.

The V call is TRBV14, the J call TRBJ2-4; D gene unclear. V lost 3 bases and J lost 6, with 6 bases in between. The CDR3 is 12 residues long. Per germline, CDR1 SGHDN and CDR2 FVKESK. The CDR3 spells CASSQWPNIQYF. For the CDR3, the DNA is TGTGCCAGCAGCCAGTGGCCAAACATTCAGTACTTC.

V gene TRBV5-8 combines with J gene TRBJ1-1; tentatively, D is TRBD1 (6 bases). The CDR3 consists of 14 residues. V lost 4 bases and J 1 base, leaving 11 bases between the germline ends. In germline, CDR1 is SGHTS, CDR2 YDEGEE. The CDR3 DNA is TGTGCCAGCAGCCGCAAACAGGGGAACACTGAAGCTTTCTTT. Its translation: CASSRKQGNTEAFF.

In DNA, the CDR3 is TGTGCCAGCAGTGACGGACAAAACTCTGGAAACACCATATATTTT. It encodes CASSDGQNSGNTIYF. The V call is TRBV28, the J call TRBJ1-3; D perhaps matches TRBD1 (5 bases). V gave up 5 bases and J gave up 0 bases, with 11 bases separating them. The CDR3 totals 15 residues. Per the germline V gene, CDR1 is MDHEN and CDR2 is SYDVKM.

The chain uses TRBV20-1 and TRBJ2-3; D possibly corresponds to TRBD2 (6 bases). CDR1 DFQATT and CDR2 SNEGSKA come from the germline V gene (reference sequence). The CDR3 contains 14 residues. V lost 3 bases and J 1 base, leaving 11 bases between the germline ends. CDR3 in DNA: TGCAGTGCTAGTTCGCGGGAAGGCACAGATACGCAGTATTTT. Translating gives CSASSREGTDTQYF.

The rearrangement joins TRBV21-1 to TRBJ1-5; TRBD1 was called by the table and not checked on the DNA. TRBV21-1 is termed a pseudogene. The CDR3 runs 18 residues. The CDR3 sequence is CASSKEGVRPGGNQPQHF. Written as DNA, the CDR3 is TGTGCCAGCAGCAAAGAGGGCGTCAGGCCGGGTGGCAATCAGCCCCAGCATTTT.

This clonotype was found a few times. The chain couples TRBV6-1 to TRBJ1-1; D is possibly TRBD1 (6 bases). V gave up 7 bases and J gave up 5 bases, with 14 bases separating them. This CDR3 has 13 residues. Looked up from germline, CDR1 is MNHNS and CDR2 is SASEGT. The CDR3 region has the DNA TGTGCCAGCACCGTAGGGGGAAAGACTGAAGCTTTCTTT. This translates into CASTVGGKTEAFF.

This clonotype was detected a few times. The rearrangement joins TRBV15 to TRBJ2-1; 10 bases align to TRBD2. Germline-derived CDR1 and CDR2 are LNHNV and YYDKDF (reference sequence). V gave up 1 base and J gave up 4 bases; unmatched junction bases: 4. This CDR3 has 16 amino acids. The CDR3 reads CATSRGQLAGYNEQFF. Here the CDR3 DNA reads TGTGCCACCAGCAGAGGCCAACTAGCGGGATACAATGAGCAGTTCTTC.

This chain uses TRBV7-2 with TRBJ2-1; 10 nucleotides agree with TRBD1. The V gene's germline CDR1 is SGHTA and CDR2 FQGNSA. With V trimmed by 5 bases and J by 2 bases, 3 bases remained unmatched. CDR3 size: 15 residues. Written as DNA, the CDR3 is TGTGCCAGCAGCCCCGACAGGGGGCCCTACAATGAGCAGTTCTTC. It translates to CASSPDRGPYNEQFF.

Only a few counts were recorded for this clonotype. CDR3 residues: CASSELRVGETQYF. CDR3 nucleotides: TGTGCCAGCAGTGAACTACGGGTGGGAGAGACCCAGTACTTC. The chain has TRBV25-1 and TRBJ2-5; D gene uncertain. Trimming took off 2 bases at V and 4 bases at J, with 11 bases between the two ends. This CDR3 comprises 14 residues. Germline V gives CDR1 MGHDK, CDR2 SYGVNS. Variable domain in full (rest from reference TRBV25-1 and TRBJ2-5): EADIYQTPRYLVIGTGKKITLECSQTMGHDKMYWYQQDPGMELHLIHYSYGVNSTEKGDLSSESTVSRIRTEHFPLTLESARPSHTSQYLCASSELRVGETQYFGPGTRLLVL.